This is a list of T cell receptor beta chains from one sample in a study of blood T cells in healthy people across ages. TCRdb fed the 5' RACE reads into MiXCR, producing one record per CDR3 protein. The sample records roughly 800,000 distinct CDR3 sequences, over 45% being singletons. Sequencing was done on a sample of blood. These receptors originate from a man aged 30 to 45 in good health. Each CDR3 is given with its conserved first and last residue.

V gene,CDR3 protein
TRBV9,CASSPSGSNSGELFF
TRBV5-1,CASSFGSTDYGYTF
TRBV29-1,CSVATTQGSSGYTF
TRBV20-1,CSAPRQNTQYF
TRBV5-1,CASTSGGGTYNEQFF
TRBV20-1,CSASDSTAIYF
TRBV11-2,CASSLVSGSSYLAYF
TRBV4-2,CASSQRSGLAGRWDNEQFF
TRBV6-5,CASSYSGIGGPTYEQYF
TRBV5-1,CASSLALDRGHETQYF
TRBV14,CASSQDPEGPNEQFF
TRBV29-1,CSVESVASIQYF
TRBV10-3,CAISESRETGETQYF
TRBV28,CASSDALPSETQYF
TRBV6-5,CASSYLVASTDTQYF
TRBV4-2,CASSQAVHAGAETQYF
TRBV30,CAWRRTGSGANVLTF
TRBV30,CAWSVLGANIQYF
TRBV29-1,CSSRDLIQETQYF
TRBV6-6,CASSYPTRTGRGNEQFF
TRBV6-5,CASSSQRGEADTQYF
TRBV20-1,CSARGDSSYEQYF